The rows below give T cell receptor beta chains drawn from one sample of a study of CD8 T cells in ankylosing spondylitis. TCRdb reprocessed the 5' RACE reads via MiXCR and lists one record per CDR3 protein. This table holds around 150,000 distinct CDR3 sequences, 15% to 20% found once. Source material: blood, either unsorted or a sorted T cell fraction (not recorded which). The receptor set was obtained from a male donor with ankylosing spondylitis or in good health (not recorded which). CDR3s include the opening cysteine and the closing phenylalanine or tryptophan. The D gene is left open where the match is weak. Some rows mark clone size as missing; the rest say once, few, many or name a class of expanded clone.

abundance | j_gene | v_gene | d_gene | CDR3aa | CDR3nt
many | TRBJ2-7 | TRBV20-1 | TRBD2 | CSAGKGLALTYEQYF | TGCAGTGCTGGTAAGGGACTAGCGTTAACCTACGAGCAGTACTTC
few | TRBJ2-5 | TRBV30 | . | CAWSDHRSETQYF | TGTGCCTGGAGCGACCACCGTTCAGAGACCCAGTACTTC
few | TRBJ1-4 | TRBV10-3 | TRBD1 | CAISAGQTTNEKLFF | TGTGCCATCAGCGCGGGACAGACAACTAATGAAAAACTGTTTTTT
many | TRBJ2-7 | TRBV5-1 | . | CASSLSSQGSYEQYF | TGCGCCAGCAGCTTGTCGTCGCAGGGTAGCTACGAGCAGTACTTC
few | TRBJ2-1 | TRBV27 | TRBD2 | CASSLAGLTNEQFF | TGTGCCAGCTCTTTAGCGGGACTTACCAATGAGCAGTTCTTC
many | TRBJ2-1 | TRBV6-2/TRBV6-3 | TRBD2 | CASSFAMSGISYNEQFF | TGTGCCAGCAGTTTCGCAATGAGCGGGATCTCCTACAATGAGCAGTTCTTC
many | TRBJ2-1 | TRBV11-2 | TRBD2 | CASSQGLARYNEQFF | TGTGCCAGCAGCCAAGGACTAGCCAGATACAATGAGCAGTTCTTC
few | TRBJ2-1 | TRBV30 | . | CAWSKDSSYNEQFF | TGTGCCTGGAGTAAAGACTCCTCCTACAATGAGCAGTTCTTC
many | TRBJ1-1 | TRBV11-1 | . | CASSFGPNTEAFF | TGTGCCAGCAGCTTTGGACCGAACACTGAAGCTTTCTTT
. | TRBJ2-7 | TRBV5-1 | . | CASSSTWGAYEQYF | TGCGCCAGCAGTTCCACTTGGGGGGCCTACGAGCAGTACTTC
many | TRBJ1-1 | TRBV5-1 | . | CASSLDINTEAFF | TGCGCCAGCAGCTTGGACATTAACACTGAAGCTTTCTTT